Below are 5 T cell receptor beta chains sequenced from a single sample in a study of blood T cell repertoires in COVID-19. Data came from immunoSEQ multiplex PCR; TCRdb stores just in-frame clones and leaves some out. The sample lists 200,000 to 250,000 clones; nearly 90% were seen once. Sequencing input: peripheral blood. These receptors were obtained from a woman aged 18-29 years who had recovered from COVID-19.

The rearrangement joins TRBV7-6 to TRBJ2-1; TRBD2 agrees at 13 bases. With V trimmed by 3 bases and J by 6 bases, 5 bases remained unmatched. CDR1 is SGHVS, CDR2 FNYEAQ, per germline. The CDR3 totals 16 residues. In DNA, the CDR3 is TGTGCCAGCAGCTTGTGGACTAGCGGGAGAACCAATGAGCAGTTCTTC. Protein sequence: CASSLWTSGRTNEQFF.

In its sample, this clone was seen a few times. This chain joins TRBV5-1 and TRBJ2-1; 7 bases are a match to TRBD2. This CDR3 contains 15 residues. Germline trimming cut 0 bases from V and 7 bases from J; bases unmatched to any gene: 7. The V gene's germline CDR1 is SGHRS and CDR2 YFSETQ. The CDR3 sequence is CASSLGGGRRNEQFF. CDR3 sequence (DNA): TGCGCCAGCAGCTTGGGAGGCGGGAGACGTAATGAGCAGTTCTTC. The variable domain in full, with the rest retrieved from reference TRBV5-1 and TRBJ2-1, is KAGVTQTPRYLIKTRGQQVTLSCSPISGHRSVSWYQQTPGQGLQFLFEYFSETQRNKGNFPGRFSGRQFSNSRSEMNVSTLELGDSALYLCASSLGGGRRNEQFFGPGTRLTVL.

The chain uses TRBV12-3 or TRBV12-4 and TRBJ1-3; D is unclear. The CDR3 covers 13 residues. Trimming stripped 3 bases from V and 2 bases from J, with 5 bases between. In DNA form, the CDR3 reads TGTGCCAGCAGTTTGTCGGCTGGAAACACCATATATTTT. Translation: CASSLSAGNTIYF.

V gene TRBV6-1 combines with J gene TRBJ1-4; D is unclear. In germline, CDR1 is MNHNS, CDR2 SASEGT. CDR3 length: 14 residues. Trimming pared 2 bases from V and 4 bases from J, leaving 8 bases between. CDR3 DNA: TGTGCCAGCAGTGAAAGAGGGCTTAATGAAAAACTGTTTTTT. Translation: CASSERGLNEKLFF.

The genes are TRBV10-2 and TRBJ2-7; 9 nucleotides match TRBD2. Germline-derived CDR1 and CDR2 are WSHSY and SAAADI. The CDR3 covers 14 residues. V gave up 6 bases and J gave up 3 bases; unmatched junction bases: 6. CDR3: CASSPLTSGYEQYF. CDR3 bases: TGCGCCAGCAGCCCCTTGACTAGCGGCTACGAGCAGTACTTC.